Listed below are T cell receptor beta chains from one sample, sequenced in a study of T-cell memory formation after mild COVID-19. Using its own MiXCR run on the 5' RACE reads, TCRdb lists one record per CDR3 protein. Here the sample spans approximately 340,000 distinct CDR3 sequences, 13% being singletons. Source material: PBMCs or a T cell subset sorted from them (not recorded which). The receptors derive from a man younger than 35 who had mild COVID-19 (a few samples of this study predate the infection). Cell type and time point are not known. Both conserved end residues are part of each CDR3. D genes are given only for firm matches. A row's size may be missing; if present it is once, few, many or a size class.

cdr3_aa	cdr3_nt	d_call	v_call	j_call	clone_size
CASSQGTGSSTEAFF	TGCGCCAGCAGCCAAGGGACAGGTTCTAGCACTGAAGCTTTCTTT	TRBD1	TRBV4-1	TRBJ1-1	few
CASSSRSTLYQETQYF	TGTGCCAGCAGTTCTCGATCGACACTGTACCAAGAGACCCAGTACTTC	-	TRBV27	TRBJ2-5	-
CASSVQDNEQFF	TGTGCCAGCAGCGTACAGGACAATGAGCAGTTCTTC	-	TRBV9	TRBJ2-1	few
CSVDPGLNVDTQYF	TGCAGCGTTGATCCGGGCCTCAACGTAGATACGCAGTATTTT	-	TRBV29-1	TRBJ2-3	many
CSVDPTSGGTDTQYF	TGCAGCGTTGACCCGACTAGCGGGGGGACAGATACGCAGTATTTT	TRBD2	TRBV29-1	TRBJ2-3	-
CSARVAQRGGQSADTQYF	TGCAGTGCTAGGGTTGCCCAGCGGGGGGGCCAGTCTGCAGATACGCAGTATTTT	TRBD2	TRBV20-1	TRBJ2-3	many
CASSEIGQDQPQHF	TGTGCCAGCAGTGAAATCGGCCAGGACCAGCCCCAGCATTTT	-	TRBV2	TRBJ1-5	-
CASSLVSGGANTGELFF	TGTGCCAGCAGCTTAGTTAGCGGGGGGGCGAACACCGGGGAGCTGTTTTTT	TRBD2	TRBV11-2	TRBJ2-2	-
CASSSGTLGQPQHF	TGTGCCAGCAGTTCGGGCACCTTGGGTCAGCCCCAGCATTTT	-	TRBV12-3/TRBV12-4	TRBJ1-5	-
CASRPLTDTQYF	TGTGCCAGCAGGCCCCTCACAGATACGCAGTATTTT	-	TRBV2	TRBJ2-3	few
CASSQVTDSRDEQFF	TGTGCCAGCAGCCAAGTAACGGACTCCCGAGATGAGCAGTTCTTC	-	TRBV4-2	TRBJ2-1	-
CASSYRVAAAGEQFF	TGTGCCAGCAGTTACAGGGTAGCGGCGGCAGGGGAGCAGTTCTTC	-	TRBV6-2/TRBV6-3	TRBJ2-1	-
CASSQLGLALETQYF	TGCGCCAGCAGCCAACTCGGACTAGCCCTAGAGACCCAGTACTTC	TRBD2	TRBV4-1	TRBJ2-5	-
CASSFGASYQETQYF	TGCGCCAGCAGCTTTGGGGCCTCGTACCAAGAGACCCAGTACTTC	-	TRBV5-1	TRBJ2-5	many
CASSLGLGSYNEQFF	TGTGCCAGCAGCTTAGGACTAGGATCCTACAATGAGCAGTTCTTC	-	TRBV11-2	TRBJ2-1	-
CASSQSRGQNTEAFF	TGTGCCAGCAGCCAATCGAGGGGACAGAACACTGAAGCTTTCTTT	-	TRBV4-2	TRBJ1-1	-
CASSPRTSVHYGEQFF	TGTGCCAGCTCACCCCGGACTAGTGTCCATTACGGTGAGCAGTTCTTC	TRBD2	TRBV18	TRBJ2-1	-
CASSYQGRTEAFF	TGTGCCAGCAGTTACCAGGGCCGCACTGAAGCTTTCTTT	-	TRBV6-5	TRBJ1-1	-
CSASSTSGTNTGELFF	TGCAGTGCTAGTTCGACTAGCGGAACGAACACCGGGGAGCTGTTTTTT	TRBD2	TRBV20-1	TRBJ2-2	-
CSASGLAGSYNYGYTF	TGCAGTGCTAGCGGGCTCGCAGGCTCTTATAACTATGGCTACACCTTC	-	TRBV20-1	TRBJ1-2	-
CASSLVLPGLAGDPSGTDTQYF	TGTGCCAGCAGTCTCGTCTTGCCGGGACTAGCGGGGGACCCCTCTGGCACAGATACGCAGTATTTT	TRBD2	TRBV27	TRBJ2-3	-
CSVGPNRLRGYTF	TGCAGCGTTGGGCCTAACAGACTCCGTGGCTACACCTTC	-	TRBV29-1	TRBJ1-2	-
CASSPRILAYEQYF	TGCGCCAGCAGCCCCCGCATTTTAGCCTACGAGCAGTACTTC	-	TRBV4-1	TRBJ2-7	-
CASDRGQRISGNTIYF	TGTGCCTCTGACCGGGGACAGAGGATCTCTGGAAACACCATATATTTT	TRBD1	TRBV19	TRBJ1-3	few
CASRLGGGTEAFF	TGCGCCAGCAGGTTGGGGGGGGGAACTGAAGCTTTCTTT	-	TRBV10-2	TRBJ1-1	many
CASSLLAGGASTDTQYF	TGTGCCAGCAGCTTACTAGCGGGGGGCGCTAGCACAGATACGCAGTATTTT	TRBD2	TRBV7-9	TRBJ2-3	few
CASSSGHINTGELFF	TGTGCCAGCAGCTCCGGACACATCAACACCGGGGAGCTGTTTTTT	-	TRBV11-3	TRBJ2-2	few
CASSLRRGVTNEQFF	TGTGCCAGCAGTTTAAGGCGAGGGGTTACAAATGAGCAGTTCTTC	-	TRBV12-3/TRBV12-4	TRBJ2-1	few
CASSIGTPSYEQYF	TGTGCCAGTAGTATAGGGACACCTTCCTACGAGCAGTACTTC	-	TRBV19	TRBJ2-7	-
CASSLRQGAIYEQYF	TGCGCCAGCAGCTTGCGCCAGGGAGCCATCTACGAGCAGTACTTC	-	TRBV5-1	TRBJ2-7	few
CASSSTGTGPTQYF	TGTGCCAGCAGCTCGACCGGGACAGGGCCTACGCAGTACTTC	TRBD1	TRBV7-3	TRBJ2-7	-
CSASGDAATYEQYF	TGCAGTGCTAGCGGCGACGCCGCAACCTACGAGCAGTACTTC	-	TRBV20-1	TRBJ2-7	-
CASSLLWAEQFF	TGTGCCAGCAGCCTCCTATGGGCTGAGCAGTTCTTC	-	TRBV5-4	TRBJ2-1	few
CASSSLGAGYGYTF	TGTGCCAGCAGCTCCCTAGGGGCCGGCTATGGCTACACCTTC	-	TRBV7-9	TRBJ1-2	-
CASSLVTSGGRGTGELFF	TGTGCCAGCAGCTTGGTGACTAGCGGGGGCCGGGGTACCGGGGAGCTGTTTTTT	TRBD2	TRBV5-6	TRBJ2-2	-
CASRGTVSNQPQHF	TGTGCCAGCAGGGGGACAGTGAGCAATCAGCCCCAGCATTTT	TRBD1	TRBV27	TRBJ1-5	few
CASSVDARLNEQFF	TGTGCCAGCAGCGTAGACGCTAGACTGAATGAGCAGTTCTTC	-	TRBV9	TRBJ2-1	few
CASSTIGGSYNEQFF	TGTGCCAGCAGCACCATCGGGGGGAGCTACAATGAGCAGTTCTTC	TRBD2	TRBV9	TRBJ2-1	-
CASSLVGGSRNQPQHF	TGTGCCAGCAGCTTAGTGGGGGGTAGTCGCAATCAGCCCCAGCATTTT	-	TRBV7-8	TRBJ1-5	-
CSVEAVSGGENIQYF	TGCAGCGTTGAAGCAGTATCGGGAGGGGAAAACATTCAGTACTTC	TRBD2	TRBV29-1	TRBJ2-4	many
CASSVEPVPYEQYF	TGTGCCAGCAGCGTAGAGCCAGTCCCCTACGAGCAGTACTTC	-	TRBV9	TRBJ2-7	few
CASSERGREQFF	TGTGCCAGCAGCGAAAGGGGGCGTGAGCAGTTCTTC	TRBD1	TRBV7-9	TRBJ2-1	many
CASSLEPYQETQYF	TGTGCCAGCAGCTTGGAGCCGTATCAAGAGACCCAGTACTTC	-	TRBV7-3	TRBJ2-5	few